This T cell receptor beta chain was identified in a study of cytomegalovirus exposure and HLA in healthy donors. General study findings and limits: V- and J-gene trimming in TCR beta was tied to a missense DCLRE1C variant by an analysis performed later. In vitro assays verified that three CMV-associated chains recognized CMV antigens specifically.

About this clone: Antigen unknown. The same CDR3 is also encoded by other DNA sequences in this sample.

PCR was performed using 60 Vbeta and 13 Jbeta primers. Libraries were prepared by immunoSEQ multiplex PCR; TCRdb keeps only in-frame clonotypes and omits some of them. The sample holds 85,000 to 100,000 clones; roughly 80% are singletons and the top ten take around 0.74%. Trimming cost V 2 bases and J 10 bases, with 12 bases left between them. The length of the CDR3 is 11 residues. Germline lookup yields CDR1 GTSNPN and CDR2 SVGIG (reference sequence). The source material was PBMCs. This clonotype was obtained from a woman in her sixties in good health and CMV-seronegative. The chain employs TRBV30 and TRBJ2-7, with TRBD1 as a possible D gene (8 bases). The chain's CDR3 is CAWSTGGEQYF. CDR3 nucleotide sequence: TGTGCCTGGAGTACAGGGGGGGAACAGTACTTC.